This T cell receptor (beta chain) is drawn from a study of Graves' ophthalmopathy and Graves' hyperthyroidism. For repertoire sequencing, the TCR beta CDR3 regions were amplified from RNA transcripts. Investigators did first-round RT-PCR with HTBI primers, then second-round multiplex PCR. TCRdb processed the multiplex PCR reads anew with MiXCR; each CDR3 protein has one entry. The table records about 220,000 distinct CDR3 sequences, roughly 21% of them present only once. This clonotype was counted only a few times. The antigen is undetermined. Between the trimmed V and J ends, which lost 1 base and 4 bases, there was a span of 13 bases. CDR3 size: 15 residues. Study-level points and caveats: A classifier, a 13-signature model, separated ophthalmopathy from stable hyperthyroidism with more than 85% sensitivity and 75% to 83% specificity.

The PBMCs originated from roughly 9.6 ml of fresh peripheral blood. The sequencing input was peripheral blood. The receptor comes from a woman aged 50 to 60 with Graves' ophthalmopathy. This sequence joins TRBV12-3 or TRBV12-4 and TRBJ2-5; no reliable D call. The CDR3 region is CASSLGFEVLETQYF. The DNA for the CDR3 is TGTGCCAGCAGTTTAGGGTTTGAAGTTCTAGAGACCCAGTACTTC.